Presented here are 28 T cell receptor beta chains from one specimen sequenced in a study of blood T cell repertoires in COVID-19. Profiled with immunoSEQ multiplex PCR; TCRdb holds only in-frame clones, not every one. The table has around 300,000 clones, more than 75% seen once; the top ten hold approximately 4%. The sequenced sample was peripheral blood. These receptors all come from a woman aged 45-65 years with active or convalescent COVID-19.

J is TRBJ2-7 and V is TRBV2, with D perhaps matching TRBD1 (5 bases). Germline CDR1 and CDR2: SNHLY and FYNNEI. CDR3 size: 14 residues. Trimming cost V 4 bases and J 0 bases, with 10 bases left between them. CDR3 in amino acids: CASSGGGPSYEQYF. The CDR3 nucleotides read TGTGCCAGCAGTGGGGGCGGCCCCTCCTACGAGCAGTACTTC.

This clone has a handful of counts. The CDR3 region is CASSLSEVGETQYF. The CDR3 region has the DNA TGTGCCAGCAGTCTCTCAGAGGTTGGGGAGACCCAGTACTTC. The chain is built from TRBV6-5 and TRBJ2-5, with D unclear. Between the trimmed V and J ends, which lost 5 bases and 5 bases, there was a span of 15 bases. Germline V gene data show CDR1 as MNHEY and CDR2 as SVGAGI. CDR3 length equals 14 residues.

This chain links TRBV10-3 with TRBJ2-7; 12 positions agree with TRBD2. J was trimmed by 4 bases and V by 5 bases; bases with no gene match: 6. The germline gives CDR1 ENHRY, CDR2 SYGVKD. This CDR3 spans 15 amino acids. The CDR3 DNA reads TGTGCCATCAGTAGACTAGCGGGAGCAGGGTACGAGCAGTACTTC. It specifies CAISRLAGAGYEQYF.

CDR3 region: CASSSRASEAFF. The DNA of the CDR3 is TGTGCCAGCAGTTCGCGGGCCTCTGAAGCTTTCTTT. The chain joins TRBV6-6 to TRBJ1-1; D unresolved. The germline V gene has CDR1 MNHNY and CDR2 SVGAGI (reference sequence). The CDR3 contains 12 residues. The V and J ends lost 4 bases and 6 bases respectively, with 9 bases between them.

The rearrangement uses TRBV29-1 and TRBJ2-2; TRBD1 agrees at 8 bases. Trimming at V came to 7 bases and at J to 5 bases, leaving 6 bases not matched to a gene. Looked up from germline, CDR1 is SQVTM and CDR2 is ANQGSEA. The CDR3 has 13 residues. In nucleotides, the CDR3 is TGCAGCGCGGACAGGGTTGGGACCGGGGAGCTGTTTTTT. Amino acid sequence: CSADRVGTGELFF.

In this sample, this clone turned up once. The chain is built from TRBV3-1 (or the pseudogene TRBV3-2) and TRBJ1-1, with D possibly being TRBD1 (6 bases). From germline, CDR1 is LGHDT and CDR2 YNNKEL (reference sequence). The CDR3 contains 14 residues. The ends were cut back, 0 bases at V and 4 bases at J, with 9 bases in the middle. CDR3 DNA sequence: TGTGCCAGCAGCCAAGATAGGGGGTCCACTGAAGCTTTCTTT. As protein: CASSQDRGSTEAFF.

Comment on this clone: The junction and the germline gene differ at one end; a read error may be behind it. The CDR3 region is CASSFRQDGNSPLHF. DNA for the CDR3: TGTGCTAGCAGCTTCAGACAGGATGGGAATTCACCCCTCCACTTT. J is TRBJ1-6 and V is TRBV7-7; D may be TRBD1 (6 bases). The CDR3 sequence is 15 residues long. Germline values: CDR1 SSHAT, CDR2 FNYEAQ (reference sequence).

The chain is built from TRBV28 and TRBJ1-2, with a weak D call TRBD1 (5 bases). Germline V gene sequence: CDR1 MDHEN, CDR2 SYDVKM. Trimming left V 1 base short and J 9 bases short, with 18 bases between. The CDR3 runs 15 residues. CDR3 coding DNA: TGTGCCAGCAGTTTATCGGGGGTCAGGGATGGGAGCTACACCTTC. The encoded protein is CASSLSGVRDGSYTF.

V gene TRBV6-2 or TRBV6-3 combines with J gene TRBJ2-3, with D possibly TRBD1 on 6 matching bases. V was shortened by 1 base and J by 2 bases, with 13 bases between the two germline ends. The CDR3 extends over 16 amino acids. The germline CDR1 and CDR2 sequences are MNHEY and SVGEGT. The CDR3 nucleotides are TGTGCCAGCAGTTACTTACTACAGGGATACACAGATACGCAGTATTTT. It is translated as CASSYLLQGYTDTQYF.

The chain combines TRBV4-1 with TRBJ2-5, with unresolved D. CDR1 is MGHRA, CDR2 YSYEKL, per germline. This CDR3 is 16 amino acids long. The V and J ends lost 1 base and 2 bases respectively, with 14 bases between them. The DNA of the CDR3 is TGCGCCAGCAGCCAAGTCGTTATTGCTAGACAAGAGACCCAGTACTTC. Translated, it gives CASSQVVIARQETQYF.

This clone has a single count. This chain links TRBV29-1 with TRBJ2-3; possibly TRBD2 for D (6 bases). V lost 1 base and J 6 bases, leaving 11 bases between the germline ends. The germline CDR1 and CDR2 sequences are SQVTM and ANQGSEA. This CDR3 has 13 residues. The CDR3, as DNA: TGCAGCGTTGAAGGTGGGGCGGGGGATACGCAGTATTTT. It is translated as CSVEGGAGDTQYF.

The CDR3 reads CASSPQLGASNEKLFF. CDR3 in DNA: TGTGCCAGCTCACCACAGCTAGGGGCCTCTAATGAAAAACTGTTTTTT. The chain has TRBV18 and TRBJ1-4, with D possibly matching TRBD1 (5 bases). V was trimmed by 1 base and J by 3 bases, leaving 12 bases between them. Germline CDR1 is KGHSH and CDR2 is LQKENI. The CDR3 loop spans 16 amino acids.

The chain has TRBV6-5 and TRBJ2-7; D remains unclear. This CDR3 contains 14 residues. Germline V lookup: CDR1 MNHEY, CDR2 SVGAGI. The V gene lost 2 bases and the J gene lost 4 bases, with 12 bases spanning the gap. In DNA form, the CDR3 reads TGTGCCAGCAGTTACGGGCAGGAAGGTTACGAGCAGTACTTC. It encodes CASSYGQEGYEQYF.

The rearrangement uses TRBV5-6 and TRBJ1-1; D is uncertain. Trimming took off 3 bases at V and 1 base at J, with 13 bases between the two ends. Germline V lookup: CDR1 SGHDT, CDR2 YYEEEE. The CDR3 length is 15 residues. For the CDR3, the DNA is TGTGCCAGCAGCTCGGATTTCAGCGGGAACACTGAAGCTTTCTTT. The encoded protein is CASSSDFSGNTEAFF.

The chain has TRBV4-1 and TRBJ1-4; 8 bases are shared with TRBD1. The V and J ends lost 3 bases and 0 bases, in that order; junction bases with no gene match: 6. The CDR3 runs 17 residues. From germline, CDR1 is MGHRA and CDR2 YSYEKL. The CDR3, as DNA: TGCGCCAGCAGCCAGCAGGGGGCACACGCAACTAATGAAAAACTGTTTTTT. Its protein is CASSQQGAHATNEKLFF.

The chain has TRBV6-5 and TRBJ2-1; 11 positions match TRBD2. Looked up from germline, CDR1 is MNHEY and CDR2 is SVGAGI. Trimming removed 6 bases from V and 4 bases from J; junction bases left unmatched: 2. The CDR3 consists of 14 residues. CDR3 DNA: TGTGCCAGCAGCTCTAGCGGGGGGTACAATGAGCAGTTCTTC. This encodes CASSSSGGYNEQFF.

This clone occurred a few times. The CDR3 DNA reads TGTGCCAGCAGCCCCAGTGGAGCCAAAAACATTCAGTACTTC. It specifies CASSPSGAKNIQYF. This chain links TRBV27 with TRBJ2-4; D is undetermined. V lost 6 bases, J lost 0 bases, and 9 bases lay in between. The CDR3 length is 14 residues. Germline V CDR1 and CDR2: MNHEY, SMNVEV (reference sequence).

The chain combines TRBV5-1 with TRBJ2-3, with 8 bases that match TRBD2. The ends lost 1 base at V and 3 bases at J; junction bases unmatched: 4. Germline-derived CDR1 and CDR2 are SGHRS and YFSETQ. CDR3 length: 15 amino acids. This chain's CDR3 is CASSLTGLGTDTQYF. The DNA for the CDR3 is TGCGCCAGCAGCTTGACGGGACTAGGGACAGATACGCAGTATTTT.

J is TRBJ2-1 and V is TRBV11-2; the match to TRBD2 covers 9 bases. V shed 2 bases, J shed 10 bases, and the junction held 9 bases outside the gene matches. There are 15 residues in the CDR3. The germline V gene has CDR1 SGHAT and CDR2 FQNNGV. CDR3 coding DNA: TGTGCCAGCAGCTTATTGGCGGGAGGGCCGATGGAGCAGTTCTTC. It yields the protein CASSLLAGGPMEQFF.

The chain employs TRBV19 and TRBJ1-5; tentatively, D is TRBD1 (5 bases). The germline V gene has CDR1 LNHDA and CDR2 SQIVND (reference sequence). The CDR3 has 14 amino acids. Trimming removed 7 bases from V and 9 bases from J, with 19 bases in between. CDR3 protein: CASIPTGGKRPQHF. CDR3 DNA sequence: TGTGCCAGTATCCCAACCGGGGGGAAGAGGCCCCAGCATTTT.

CDR3 sequence (DNA): TGCGCCAGCAGCCAGAGAGCCAAAAACATTCAGTACTTC. Its protein product is CASSQRAKNIQYF. V usage is TRBV4-1 and J usage is TRBJ2-4, with no clear D. The CDR3 is 13 residues long. V lost 3 bases and J 0 bases, leaving 3 bases between the germline ends. Germline V lookup: CDR1 MGHRA, CDR2 YSYEKL.

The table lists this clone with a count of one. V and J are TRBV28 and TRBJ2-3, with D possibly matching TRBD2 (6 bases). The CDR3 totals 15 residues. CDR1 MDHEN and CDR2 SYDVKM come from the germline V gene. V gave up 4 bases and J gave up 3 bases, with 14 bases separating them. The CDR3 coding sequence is TGTGCCAGCAGTTCCCAACTTGGGGGGACAGATACGCAGTATTTT. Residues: CASSSQLGGTDTQYF.

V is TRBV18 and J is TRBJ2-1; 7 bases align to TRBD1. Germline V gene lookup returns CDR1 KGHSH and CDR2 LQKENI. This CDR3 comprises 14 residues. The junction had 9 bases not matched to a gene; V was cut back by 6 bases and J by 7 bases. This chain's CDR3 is CASSQGQTDNEQFF. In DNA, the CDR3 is TGTGCCAGCTCGCAGGGACAGACGGATAATGAGCAGTTCTTC. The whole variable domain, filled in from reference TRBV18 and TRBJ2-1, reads NAGVMQNPRHLVRRRGQEARLRCSPMKGHSHVYWYRQLPEEGLKFMVYLQKENIIDESGMPKERFSAEFPKEGPSILRIQQVVRGDSAAYFCASSQGQTDNEQFFGPGTRLTVL.

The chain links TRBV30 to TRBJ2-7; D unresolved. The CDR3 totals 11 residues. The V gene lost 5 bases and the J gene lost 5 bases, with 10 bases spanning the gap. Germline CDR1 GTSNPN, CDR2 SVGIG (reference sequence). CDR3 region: CAWGDNHEQYF. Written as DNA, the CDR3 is TGTGCCTGGGGCGACAACCACGAGCAGTACTTC.

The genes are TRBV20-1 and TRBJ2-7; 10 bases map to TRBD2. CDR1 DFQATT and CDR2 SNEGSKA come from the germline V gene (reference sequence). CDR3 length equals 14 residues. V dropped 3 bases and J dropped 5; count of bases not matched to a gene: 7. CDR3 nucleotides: TGCAGTGCTAGTACCAGCGGGAGGGCCAACGAGCAGTACTTC. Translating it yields CSASTSGRANEQYF.

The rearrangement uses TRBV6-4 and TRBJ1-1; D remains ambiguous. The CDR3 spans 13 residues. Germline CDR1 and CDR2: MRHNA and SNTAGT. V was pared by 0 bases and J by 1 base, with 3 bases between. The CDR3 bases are TGTGCCAGCAGTGACTCGAGGAACACTGAAGCTTTCTTT. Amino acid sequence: CASSDSRNTEAFF.

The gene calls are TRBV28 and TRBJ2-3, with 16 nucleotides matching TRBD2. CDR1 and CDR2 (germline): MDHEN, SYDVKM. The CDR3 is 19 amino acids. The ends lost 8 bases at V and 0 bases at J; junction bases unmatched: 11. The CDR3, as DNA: TGTGCCAGCCTACCTGGGGGACTAGCGGGAGGGACTAGCACAGATACGCAGTATTTT. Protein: CASLPGGLAGGTSTDTQYF.

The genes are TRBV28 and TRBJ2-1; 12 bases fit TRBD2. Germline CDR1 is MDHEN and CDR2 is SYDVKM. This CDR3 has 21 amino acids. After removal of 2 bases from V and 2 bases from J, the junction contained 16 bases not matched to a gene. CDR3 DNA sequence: TGTGCCAGCAGTTTAGCCCACCGACCCCTAGCGGGAGGGTGGACCTACAATGAGCAGTTCTTC. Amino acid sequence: CASSLAHRPLAGGWTYNEQFF.